The clone carrying this TCR beta chain appeared a single time. Its target is not known. This sample stems from a study of blood T cells in healthy people across ages. CDR3 length: 11 amino acids. Germline values: CDR1 SEHNR, CDR2 FQNEAQ (reference sequence). The V end was cut by 4 bases, the J end by 6 bases, with 7 bases between. General study points: CMV status of donors was unknown, possibly confounding expanded clonotype changes.

Next came a second PCR, run for about 6 to 11 cycles, which used a sample-barcoded 5' primer along with a J-beta primer mix. Tags on each cDNA molecule came from a template-switch adaptor with 12 random nucleotides. TCRdb itself ran the 5' RACE reads through MiXCR, one entry per CDR3 protein. The sample includes almost 550,000 distinct CDR3 sequences, 24% of them seen just once. The same data also went into a second study, on T cells of mothers and their children. That source reports: The study sampled a few healthy Caucasian mothers and their six children. T cell clones that were persistent and microchimeric went undetected.

The sample taken for sequencing was blood. The sequence was obtained from a boy aged 5-17 years in good health. V gene TRBV7-9 combines with J gene TRBJ2-7; D possibly matches TRBD1 or TRBD2 (5 bases each). CDR3 DNA: TGTGCCAGCAGCTGGGGGAGCGAGCAGTACTTC. Translation: CASSWGSEQYF.